The next 11 T cell receptor beta chains were all read from a single sample in a study of control samples from healthy donors and cancer patients. The data were produced by immunoSEQ multiplex PCR, yet TCRdb's version contains in-frame clones alone and is incomplete. The sample carries more than 85,000 clones, roughly 88% recorded once. Source material: PBMCs. Source of these receptors: a woman aged 55-69 years with lung cancer.

The gene calls are TRBV10-3 and TRBJ2-1; 10 bases match TRBD2. This CDR3 has 15 amino acids. The ends lost 6 bases at V and 2 bases at J; junction bases unmatched: 4. CDR1 and CDR2 (germline): ENHRY, SYGVKD. CDR3 residues: CAIRDSGGAYNEQFF. The CDR3 DNA reads TGTGCCATCAGGGACAGCGGGGGGGCCTACAATGAGCAGTTCTTC.

This chain uses TRBV20-1 with TRBJ1-2, with unresolved D. The V end lost 3 bases, the J end lost 5 bases, and 4 bases lay between the germline ends. Germline CDR1 is DFQATT and CDR2 is SNEGSKA (reference sequence). This CDR3 is 10 amino acids long. CDR3 DNA: TGCAGTGCTAGTCGATATGGCTACACCTTC. This encodes CSASRYGYTF.

The chain has TRBV4-3 and TRBJ2-1, with D tentatively TRBD1 or TRBD2 (7 bases each). The germline CDR1 and CDR2 sequences are LGHNA and YSLEER. V was cut by 1 base and J by 8 bases, with 18 bases left in between. CDR3 length equals 16 residues. The CDR3 DNA follows: TGCGCCAGCAGCCAAGGTTCGACAGGGAGGGGATATGAGCAGTTCTTC. Translation gives CASSQGSTGRGYEQFF.

The V gene is TRBV29-1, the J gene TRBJ2-1, with 7 nucleotides matching TRBD1. CDR1 is SQVTM and CDR2 is ANQGSEA in the germline V gene. Germline trimming cut 4 bases from V and 9 bases from J; bases unmatched to any gene: 6. The CDR3 length is 12 residues. The CDR3, as DNA: TGCAGCGTTGGACAGGGAACAGGTGAGCAGTTCTTC. Protein sequence: CSVGQGTGEQFF.

The V gene is TRBV6-5, the J gene TRBJ2-7; D ambiguous. Trimming removed 4 bases at V and 0 bases at J, with 7 bases between. The CDR3 totals 13 residues. Germline V gene sequence: CDR1 MNHEY, CDR2 SVGAGI. CDR3 residues: CASSFESSYEQYF. CDR3 bases: TGTGCCAGCAGTTTCGAGAGCTCCTACGAGCAGTACTTC.

This chain joins TRBV5-6 and TRBJ2-5; possibly TRBD1 for D (5 bases). The CDR3 loop spans 15 amino acids. In germline, CDR1 is SGHDT, CDR2 YYEEEE. Trimming pared 2 bases from V and 5 bases from J, leaving 16 bases between. CDR3 DNA: TGTGCCAGCAGCTTACGCCCCTTAGGGGTCGAGACCCAGTACTTC. Protein product: CASSLRPLGVETQYF.

The chain combines TRBV6-1 with TRBJ1-4; D may be TRBD1 (5 bases). V lost 3 bases and J lost 4, with 9 bases in between. The CDR3 consists of 14 residues. Germline V gives CDR1 MNHNS, CDR2 SASEGT. The CDR3 DNA is TGTGCCAGCAGTGAGACAGACTTTAATGAAAAACTGTTTTTT. Amino acid sequence: CASSETDFNEKLFF.

Comments on this clone: This CDR3 is also generated by other DNA sequences in the sample. CDR3 residues: CASSPGTDTEAFF. The CDR3 nucleotides read TGTGCCAGCTCACCCGGGACAGACACTGAAGCTTTCTTT. The gene calls are TRBV18 and TRBJ1-1; 7 nucleotides match TRBD1. J gave up 3 bases and V 3 bases, and 1 base lay outside the gene matches. Germline lookup yields CDR1 KGHSH and CDR2 LQKENI. This CDR3 is built from 13 residues.

J is TRBJ1-2 and V is TRBV18, with 7 bases matching TRBD1. Germline assignment: CDR1 KGHSH and CDR2 LQKENI. The CDR3 contains 15 residues. V lost 1 base and J lost 4; bases outside the gene matches: 6. The CDR3 loop reads CASSPRQGVLYGYTF. In nucleotides, the CDR3 is TGTGCCAGCTCACCACGACAGGGAGTACTCTATGGCTACACCTTC.

The genes are TRBV11-3 and TRBJ2-1, with 7 bases matching TRBD2. This CDR3 contains 15 residues. Germline CDR1 reads SGHNT; CDR2 reads YENEEA. Trimming cost V 2 bases and J 3 bases; bases outside gene matches: 4. CDR3 amino acids: CASSLISGGYNEQFF. The CDR3 coding sequence is TGTGCCAGCAGCTTAATATCGGGGGGCTACAATGAGCAGTTCTTC.

This chain connects TRBV9 to TRBJ2-5; 10 nucleotides match TRBD1. Looked up from germline, CDR1 is SGDLS and CDR2 is YYNGEE. With V trimmed by 2 bases and J by 5 bases, 3 bases remained unmatched. This CDR3 comprises 14 residues. The CDR3 bases are TGTGCCAGCAGCGTGGGGACAGGGGCGGAGACCCAGTACTTC. Protein: CASSVGTGAETQYF.